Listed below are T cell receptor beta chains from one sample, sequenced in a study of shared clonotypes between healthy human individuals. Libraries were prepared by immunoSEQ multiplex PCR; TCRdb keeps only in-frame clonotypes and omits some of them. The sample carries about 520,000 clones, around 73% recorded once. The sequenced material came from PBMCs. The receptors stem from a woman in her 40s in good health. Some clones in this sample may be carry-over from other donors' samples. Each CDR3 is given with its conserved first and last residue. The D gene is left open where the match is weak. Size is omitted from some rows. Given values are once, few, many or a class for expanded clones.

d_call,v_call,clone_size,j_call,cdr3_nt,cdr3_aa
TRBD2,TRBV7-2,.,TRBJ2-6,TGTGCCAGCAGCTTAAAGGGGACTAGCGGGACCGGGGCCAACGTCCTGACTTTC,CASSLKGTSGTGANVLTF
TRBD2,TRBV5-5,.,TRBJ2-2,TGTGCCAGCAGTCCACTAGCGGGGAACACCGGGGAGCTGTTTTTT,CASSPLAGNTGELFF
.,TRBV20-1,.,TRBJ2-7,TGCAGTTCCTGGAAAGGGTACGAGCAGTACTTC,CSSWKGYEQYF
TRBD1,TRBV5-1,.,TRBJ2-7,TGCGCCAGCAGCTCGACCCCGACAGGGATTTACGAGCAGTACTTC,CASSSTPTGIYEQYF
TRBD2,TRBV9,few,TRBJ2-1,TGTGCCAGCAGCTTCACTAGCGCCTACAATGAGCAGTTCTTC,CASSFTSAYNEQFF
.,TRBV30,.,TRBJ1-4,TGTGCCTGGAGTGTAGGAGCCGGGGTTGATGAAAAACTGTTTTTT,CAWSVGAGVDEKLFF
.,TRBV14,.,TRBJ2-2,TGTGCCAGCAGCCAAGCTAGAAGCACCGGGGAGCTGTTTTTT,CASSQARSTGELFF
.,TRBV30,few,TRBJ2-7,TGTGCCTGTAGGGGGAGGGCCAGCTCCTACGAGCAGTACTTC,CACRGRASSYEQYF
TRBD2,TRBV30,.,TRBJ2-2,TGTGCCTGGAGCGAGCCGACTAGCGGGAGGGCTGGCGGGGAGCTGTTTTTT,CAWSEPTSGRAGGELFF
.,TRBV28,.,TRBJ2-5,TGTGCCAGCAGTTTATACGCAGGGGTGGAAGAGACCCAGTACTTC,CASSLYAGVEETQYF
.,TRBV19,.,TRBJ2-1,TGTGCCAGTAGGAGGTTATCGGGGGGCCAGAATGAGCAGTTCTTC,CASRRLSGGQNEQFF
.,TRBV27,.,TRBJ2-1,TGTGCCAGCAGTTTGGGAGGCTACAATGAGCAGTTCTTC,CASSLGGYNEQFF
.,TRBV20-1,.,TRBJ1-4,TGCAGTGCGAGATACGATGAAAAACTGTTTTTT,CSARYDEKLFF
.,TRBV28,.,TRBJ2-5,TGTGCCAGCAGTCCCCCCGGGACTCTTGGGGAGACCCAGTACTTC,CASSPPGTLGETQYF
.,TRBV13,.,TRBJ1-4,TGTGCCAGCAGCTTACAGGTAGTTGGTGAAAAACTGTTTTTT,CASSLQVVGEKLFF
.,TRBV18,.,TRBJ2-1,TGTGCCAGCTCACCACCGAGCTCCTACAATGAGCAGTTCTTC,CASSPPSSYNEQFF
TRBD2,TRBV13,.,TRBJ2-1,TGTGCCAGCAGCTTATGGGTAGCGGGAGACAATGAGCAGTTCTTC,CASSLWVAGDNEQFF
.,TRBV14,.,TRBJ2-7,TGTGCCAGCAGCCCCTTCCCCAGCGGACCAAGCTCCTACGAGCAGTACTTC,CASSPFPSGPSSYEQYF
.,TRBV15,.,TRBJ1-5,TGTGCCACCAGCAGAGTGGTAGTCAAACAGCCCCAGCATTTT,CATSRVVVKQPQHF
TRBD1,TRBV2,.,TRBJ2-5,TGTGCCAGCAGCGGCAGGGGGCTTGACGAGCAGCACTTC,CASSGRGLDEQHF
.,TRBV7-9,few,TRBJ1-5,TGTGCCAGCAGCTTAGGGACAAACAATCAGCCCCAGCATTTT,CASSLGTNNQPQHF
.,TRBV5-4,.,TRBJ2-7,TGTGCCAGCAGCACGGACACCTCCTACGAGCAGTACTTC,CASSTDTSYEQYF
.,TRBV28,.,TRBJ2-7,TGTGCCAGCAGTTTAGGAAGGGCCTTGGACTACGAGCAGTACTTC,CASSLGRALDYEQYF